A selection of T cell receptor beta chains follows, all from one sample in a study of T cell responses to AZD1222 COVID-19 vaccine. Assay: immunoSEQ multiplex PCR; the TCRdb copy retains only in-frame clones and omits some. This sample has tens of thousands of clones; around 86% occur once, and the top ten carry approximately 25%. The sequencing here drew on peripheral blood, taken on day 0 of AZD1222 vaccination. These TCRs come from an adult in good health. The conserved cysteine and the conserved F or W are not part of the CDR3 here.

v_gene	j_gene	CDR3aa
TRBV7-3	TRBJ2-1	ASSLTISAIEQF
TRBV7-8	TRBJ1-6	ASSLRQGESPLH
TRBV18	TRBJ1-2	ASSPSGTNYGYT
TRBV9	TRBJ2-5	ASSVGTAETQY
TRBV30	TRBJ1-6	AWSYEVGRSPLH
TRBV12-3/TRBV12-4	TRBJ1-2	ASSFSGYGYT
TRBV4-1	TRBJ2-1	ASSQDLQGIEQF
TRBV5-1	TRBJ1-3	ASSLDRVGNTIY
TRBV5-4	TRBJ1-2	ASSLVGVEKGYT
TRBV6-5	TRBJ2-5	ASMPWAGEKETQY
TRBV7-2	TRBJ1-6	ASSLTGGGDSPLH
TRBV30	TRBJ1-1	AWAGTGYQAF
TRBV28	TRBJ2-5	ASSLSGQGETQY
TRBV30	TRBJ1-3	AWNPGIGSGNTIY
TRBV7-8	TRBJ1-1	ASSLVALNTEAF
TRBV5-1	TRBJ2-5	ASSPTGGGETQY